This record looks at one T cell receptor beta chain sequence and its context. Its specificity is not known. Germline lookup yields CDR1 GTSNPN and CDR2 SVGIG (reference sequence). The CDR3 contains 14 residues. V dropped 3 bases and J dropped 6; count of bases not matched to a gene: 11. Using immunoSEQ multiplex PCR, the repertoire was profiled, and TCRdb retains in-frame clones only, with some absent. In the table there are about 90,000 clones, around 90% of which are singletons. The data stem from a study of OX40 agonist ivuxolimab in advanced cancers. Study information: Past anti-PD-1, anti-PD-L1 or anti-CTLA-4 therapy was accepted, and 40% to 45% had received some.

On cycle 4 day 1 and cycle 7 day 1, as well as at baseline, blood was sampled. Notes on the study in general: With doses of 0.1 to 3.0 mg/kg, CD4+ and CD8+ blood T cells had undergone clonal expansion by week 6. CD8+ T cells showed, on average, more clonal expansion than CD4+ cells.

This specimen consisted of CD4+ or CD8+ T cells sorted from blood, obtained in a trial of the OX40 agonist ivuxolimab. This TCR was recovered from an adult with an advanced solid tumor such as melanoma, head and neck, liver or kidney cancer. The V call is TRBV30, the J call TRBJ2-7, with 7 bases aligning to TRBD2. The CDR3 DNA sequence: TGTGCCTGGAGATTATCCGGGACTAACGCCGAGCAGTACTTC. Translating it yields CAWRLSGTNAEQYF.